This TCR beta chain was identified during a study of shared clonotypes between healthy human individuals (TCRdb year 2020). A note on the overall study: The cohort included three men and two women between 18 and 49 years of age. For each donor, CD4 naive and CD4 memory were each given three plates, CD8 naive was given two plates, and CD8 memory was given one plate. To estimate repertoire size and how much clonotype sharing occurs between individuals, the study deeply sequenced the blood TCR repertoires of five or six healthy adults. To increase sequencing depth and limit assay-specific biases, TCR repertoire library preparation and sequencing were carried out by different laboratories using diverse techniques. Between about 0.85 and 9.5 billion PBMCs per donor were obtained by leukapheresis.

Details on this clone: The antigen it recognizes is unknown. The record has no base qualities; no much larger clone is one base away.

Using the deep immunoSEQ assay, TCR CDR3 regions were amplified from genomic DNA by multiplex PCR. For each cell subset, the extracted genomic DNA was distributed evenly across all wells of several immunoSEQ 96-well plates, and each plate served as one replicate. For sorted subsets, 150 to 250 ng genomic DNA, equal to tens of thousands of T cell genomes, was loaded into each replicate PCR. The purified libraries were quantified using a Qubit 3.0 fluorometer, sized with a Bioanalyzer 2100, and then quantified again using the KAPA Library Quantification kit. A separate single-read 150-cycle Illumina NextSeq 550 flow cell was used to sequence each immunoSEQ 96-well plate. Per the original workflow: The immunoSEQ output contained only junctional sequences without quality scores, so filtering could not match that applied to full-length reads. To assign V/J genes and CDR3, sequences were annotated against IMGT germline references using PyIR, a Python wrapper for IgBLAST v1.9. Reads were removed for weak V/J assignments (E-value above 1e-6), missing CDR3, stop codons, out-of-frame junctions, or ambiguous translated residues. V3J clonotypes were defined by identical inferred V gene, J gene, and CDR3 amino acid sequence. The percentage overlap between two repertoires was calculated by dividing the number of shared unique clonotypes by the size of the smaller repertoire. Repertoire richness was assessed with RTK rarefaction, the Chao1 estimator, and Recon v2.1 estimates of unobserved clonotypes. OLGA was used to compute generation probabilities for all TCRbeta clonotypes that the gDNA method yielded from a few donors. In its TCRdb copy, this immuneACCESS table keeps in-frame sequences only and misses some clones. Where compared with another copy, unresolved V genes explain less than half of these, and the others have no known cause. V and J calls and clone size are as listed in that table; D and trimming were resolved from the DNA. In all, the sample holds around 940,000 clones, and 60% to 85% of those were seen once. About 1.5% of the sample belongs to the ten largest clones.

Measured from the cysteine to the phenylalanine, the CDR3 is 11 residues long. The sequence is cut down to CDR3 DNA, 33 bases in frame from base 1. Deletion took 4 bases off V and 5 bases off J, with a span of 7 bases between the germline ends. In the germline V gene (reference sequence), CDR1 corresponds to GTSNPN and CDR2 to SVGIG. The donors were healthy, HIV-negative adults who had no recently reported acute infections or vaccinations. Only Caucasian adults living in Nashville, Tennessee, USA were represented among the donors. Magnetic negative selection was used to enrich CD4+ T cells, after which naive cells were positively selected on CD45RA and the negative fraction became the memory subset. After blood collection by leukapheresis, PBMCs were isolated using Ficoll-Histopaque density gradient centrifugation and then cryopreserved in the vapor phase of liquid nitrogen. Analytical flow cytometry was used to check the purity and quantity of each magnetically sorted T cell population. Each sorted fraction had its genomic DNA isolated and then quantified by UV absorbance on a Nanodrop 2000c.

Broader findings and caveats from the paper: Clonotypes shared by all four sorted-subset donors showed higher generation probabilities than non-shared clonotypes. Pairwise subsampling indicated that sequencing depth was expected to affect the degree of clonotype sharing among donors. Even with the large sequencing depth, rarefaction of the sorted-subset datasets indicated that sequencing was incomplete. The genetic and exposure-history diversity represented was limited by the small number of donors. Across four donors, 4.5% to 6.5% of naive CD4, roughly 3.3% of naive CD8, 2.3% of memory CD4, and under 0.45% of memory CD8 clonotypes were shared. Larger estimated clonotype richness was generally found for naive subsets than for memory subsets. Only blood was sampled, and tissue TCR repertoires likely differ from those in blood.

The specimen sequenced was memory CD4+ T cells sorted from blood. The cell subset or site label of this sample denotes: CD45RA-negative fraction. The clonotype originates from a man younger than 35 in good health. Recombination joined TRBV30 with TRBJ2-3, with the D gene not clear enough to name. The nucleotides are TGTGCCTGGATCCAGCGAGATACGCAGTATTTT. This codes for CAWIQRDTQYF.